A selection of T cell receptor beta chains follows, all from one sample in a study of T cell responses to AZD1222 COVID-19 vaccine. TCRdb's copy holds only in-frame clones and misses some; the assay was immunoSEQ multiplex PCR. Found here are some 100,000 clones, about 88% of them singletons; the top ten hold approximately 15%. Source: peripheral blood, taken on day 0 of AZD1222 vaccination. The receptors come from an adult in good health. The conserved cysteine and the conserved F or W are not part of the CDR3 here. D genes are given only for firm matches.

TRBD2,TRBJ2-7,TRBV12-3/TRBV12-4,ARVAGGPYEQY
-,TRBJ1-2,TRBV6-2/TRBV6-3,ASSSPTNYGYT
TRBD2,TRBJ2-3,TRBV27,ASSLWGPGGALDTQY
-,TRBJ1-2,TRBV7-3,ASSLGEYGYT
TRBD1,TRBJ1-1,TRBV6-6,ASSLLPGGGTGNTEAF
-,TRBJ1-1,TRBV28,ASSPLFEGRMNTEAF
-,TRBJ1-2,TRBV6-5,ASSYSISNYGYT
-,TRBJ1-1,TRBV10-3,AIRGVTEAF
-,TRBJ1-2,TRBV6-2/TRBV6-3,ASSGAPMRGGYGYT
-,TRBJ2-5,TRBV5-1,ASSLAYGSGQGVRETQY
TRBD1,TRBJ1-5,TRBV3-1/TRBV3-2,ASSQGGQGQPQH
-,TRBJ1-1,TRBV18,ASSSGGNTEAF
-,TRBJ1-6,TRBV27,ASSWGAPNYYNSPLH
TRBD1,TRBJ1-2,TRBV18,ASSPNDRGRYGYT
-,TRBJ1-1,TRBV11-2,ASSLVSARVAF
TRBD1,TRBJ1-5,TRBV23-1,ASSQSKVEGGQSNQPQH
-,TRBJ1-1,TRBV28,ASSSPQGRGAF
-,TRBJ1-1,TRBV7-9,ASSLGISYNTEAF
-,TRBJ2-7,TRBV11-3,ASSLMRSYAYEQY
-,TRBJ1-5,TRBV2,ATHRDPNQPQH
TRBD1,TRBJ1-4,TRBV19,ASSYHTPGQGNEKLF
-,TRBJ1-1,TRBV28,ASRTGGRLTEAF
TRBD1,TRBJ1-3,TRBV3-1/TRBV3-2,ASSPVGDRGLSGNTIY
-,TRBJ1-2,TRBV12-3/TRBV12-4,ASTQQGGYGYT
-,TRBJ2-7,TRBV5-6,ASSLEGRGYEQY
-,TRBJ1-5,TRBV4-1,ASSPSPLLQPQH
-,TRBJ2-1,TRBV12-3/TRBV12-4,ASSSSSYNEQF
TRBD1,TRBJ2-7,TRBV18,ASSPGQGSNEQY
TRBD1,TRBJ1-2,TRBV2,ASLGQVGEDYGYT
-,TRBJ1-4,TRBV4-1,ASSLGGFRGNATNEKLF
-,TRBJ2-6,TRBV24-1,ATSDLLSGANVLT
-,TRBJ2-5,TRBV19,ATSKVSEGPRETQY
TRBD1,TRBJ1-2,TRBV6-5,ASSYFRQGARYGYT
-,TRBJ1-2,TRBV2,ASQVGNRLAGYT
-,TRBJ2-7,TRBV6-1,ASSELGGGYEQY
-,TRBJ1-4,TRBV28,ASRPGGALATNEKLF
TRBD2,TRBJ2-7,TRBV6-2/TRBV6-3,ASSYSGPGNGRGYYEQY
-,TRBJ1-1,TRBV5-1,ASSFTGLRNTEAF
TRBD1,TRBJ1-6,TRBV9,ASSVGQLDNSPLH
-,TRBJ2-1,TRBV25-1,ASRPGGRENIGEQF
-,TRBJ1-3,TRBV29-1,SVEGAGQGNTIY
-,TRBJ2-3,TRBV5-4,ASSFLASRADTQY
-,TRBJ1-1,TRBV6-5,ASSYSGGADTEAF